Below, 12 T cell receptor beta chains from the same sample are listed, as sequenced in a study of cytomegalovirus exposure and HLA in healthy donors. The study ran its PCR with 60 Vbeta and 13 Jbeta primers. TCRdb's table, derived via immunoSEQ multiplex PCR, lists solely in-frame clones and lacks some. Found here are 90,000 to 120,000 clones, over 60% of them singletons; the top ten hold 4% to 5%. Sequences were obtained from PBMCs. These receptors were collected from a male donor in good health and CMV-seronegative.

The DNA of the CDR3 is TGTGCCAGCAGCTTAGACCGACAGGCGAGCAATCAGCCCCAGCATTTT. Its protein is CASSLDRQASNQPQHF. The chain links TRBV7-8 to TRBJ1-5; possible D gene TRBD1, 6 bases. Germline lookup yields CDR1 SGHVS and CDR2 FQNEAQ. V lost 1 base, J lost 1 base, and 11 bases lay in between. This CDR3 contains 16 residues.

This clone was picked up one time. The CDR3 reads CASSISSAAVQTGVEQYF. The CDR3 bases are TGTGCCAGTAGTATATCCTCGGCGGCGGTACAAACAGGGGTCGAGCAGTACTTC. The chain links TRBV19 to TRBJ2-7, with 7 bases fitting TRBD1. CDR1 LNHDA and CDR2 SQIVND come from the germline V gene (reference sequence). J gave up 6 bases and V 2 bases, and 19 bases lay outside the gene matches. CDR3 length: 18 amino acids.

This chain joins TRBV10-1 and TRBJ2-5; 8 bases match TRBD2. TRBJ2-7 matches the DNA end more closely, so the J call is doubtful. The CDR3 loop spans 13 amino acids. Germline V gene lookup returns CDR1 WNHNN and CDR2 SYGVQD (reference sequence). As DNA, the CDR3 is TGCGCCAGCTCTAAAGCGGGGGTGCACGAGCAGTACTTC. It codes for CASSKAGVHEQYF.

The chain has TRBV28 and TRBJ1-4; 12 bases align to TRBD1. The CDR3 has 15 amino acids. The germline gives CDR1 MDHEN, CDR2 SYDVKM. V lost 4 bases and J lost 6; bases outside the gene matches: 3. The CDR3 region has the DNA TGTGCCAGCAGTTCATGGGACAGGGGGCATGAAAAACTGTTTTTT. Its translation is CASSSWDRGHEKLFF.

The table lists this clone with a count of one. The genes are TRBV27 and TRBJ1-2; D may be TRBD1 (5 bases). The CDR3 totals 13 residues. CDR1 and CDR2 from the germline V gene are MNHEY and SMNVEV (reference sequence). Trimming shortened V by 8 bases and J by 5 bases, and 15 bases separated the two germline ends. CDR3 sequence: CASGVGGPYGYTF. Written as DNA, the CDR3 is TGTGCCAGCGGGGTCGGGGGACCTTATGGCTACACCTTC.

The chain combines TRBV6-5 with TRBJ2-1; perhaps TRBD1 as D (5 bases). The V end was cut by 6 bases, the J end by 2 bases, with 14 bases between. The germline V gene has CDR1 MNHEY and CDR2 SVGAGI. The CDR3 is 15 amino acids. CDR3 sequence: CASSPTDSTYNEQFF. CDR3 DNA sequence: TGTGCCAGCAGCCCGACAGATAGTACCTACAATGAGCAGTTCTTC.

This rearrangement joins TRBV11-2 to TRBJ2-1; 10 bases fit TRBD2. Germline V gene lookup returns CDR1 SGHAT and CDR2 FQNNGV. The ends lost 5 bases at V and 2 bases at J; junction bases unmatched: 6. The CDR3 contains 16 residues. For the CDR3, the DNA is TGTGCCAGCAGCCTCTCTAGCGGGGGCGCCTACAATGAGCAGTTCTTC. Protein: CASSLSSGGAYNEQFF.

The rearrangement joins TRBV5-1 to TRBJ2-3; 16 bases agree with TRBD2. CDR1 is SGHRS and CDR2 is YFSETQ in the germline V gene. The CDR3 extends over 18 amino acids. The V and J ends lost 4 bases and 0 bases, in that order; junction bases with no gene match: 5. The CDR3 bases are TGCGCCAGCAGCCCCGGGACTAGCGGGAGGGCGAGCACAGATACGCAGTATTTT. Protein: CASSPGTSGRASTDTQYF.

This clone has only one observation. This chain connects TRBV12-5 to TRBJ2-3; perhaps TRBD2 as D (6 bases). Between the trimmed V and J ends, which lost 9 bases and 6 bases, there was a span of 13 bases. The CDR3 loop spans 12 amino acids. Germline V gene data show CDR1 as LGHNT and CDR2 as FRNRAP. CDR3 nucleotide sequence: TGTGCTAGCGGGGACTCGTTGGATACGCAGTATTTT. Amino acids: CASGDSLDTQYF.

V is TRBV19 and J is TRBJ2-7, with 13 nucleotides matching TRBD2. V was pared by 4 bases and J by 3 bases, with 3 bases of the junction left unmatched. The CDR3 sequence is 15 residues long. The germline V gene has CDR1 LNHDA and CDR2 SQIVND (reference sequence). CDR3 nucleotides: TGTGCCAGTAGTACGGGACTAGCGGGAAGCTACGAGCAGTACTTC. It translates to CASSTGLAGSYEQYF.

The gene calls are TRBV7-9 and TRBJ2-1; TRBD2 agrees at 10 bases. Trimming removed 6 bases from V and 2 bases from J; junction bases left unmatched: 10. The CDR3 is 17 residues long. In germline, CDR1 is SEHNR, CDR2 FQNEAQ (reference sequence). CDR3 protein: CASRSLAGLLTYNEQFF. The CDR3 coding sequence is TGTGCCAGCAGGTCACTAGCGGGGCTACTAACCTACAATGAGCAGTTCTTC.

The V gene is TRBV13, the J gene TRBJ2-7; TRBD2 aligns across 13 bases. This CDR3 is built from 14 residues. Looked up from germline, CDR1 is PRHDT and CDR2 is FYEKMQ (reference sequence). The V gene end was trimmed by 2 bases and the J gene end by 7 bases; junction bases not matched to a gene: 2. CDR3 nucleotide sequence: TGTGCCAGCAGCTTACCGGGACTAGCGGGAGAGCAGTACTTC. This gives the protein CASSLPGLAGEQYF.